Here is one T cell receptor beta chain with its context. What it binds is unknown. This sample is part of a study of cytomegalovirus exposure and HLA in healthy donors. Study results and limitations: TCR beta V segments were, for the most part, productive about 87% or about 30% of the time in an earlier analysis. Association with HLA alleles at 0.05 false discovery rate was found for about 17,000 TCR beta sequences in a later analysis. It was taken for granted in presence/absence analyses that sequencing depth across donors was roughly uniform.

The length of the CDR3 is 12 residues. Trimming took off 5 bases at V and 10 bases at J, with 12 bases between the two ends. Germline V gene lookup returns CDR1 SGHAT and CDR2 FQNNGV. It was with 60 Vbeta and 13 Jbeta primers that the PCR ran. Produced via immunoSEQ multiplex PCR; TCRdb's table is partial and in-frame only. The table lists tens of thousands of clones. The J gene is TRBJ2-1, the V gene TRBV11-2, with TRBD2 as a possible D gene (5 bases). The receptor comes from a woman in her 50s in good health and CMV-seropositive. Sequencing input: PBMCs. CDR3 loop: CASSTGREEQFF. In DNA form, the CDR3 reads TGTGCCAGCAGCACGGGAAGGGAGGAGCAGTTCTTC.